A single sample is the source of the 26 T cell receptor beta chains below, sequenced in a study of cytomegalovirus exposure and HLA in healthy donors. The study ran its PCR with 60 Vbeta and 13 Jbeta primers. TCRdb keeps only in-frame clones here, not all; method: immunoSEQ multiplex PCR. The repertoire has about 240,000 clones, around 83% of them found once; the top ten carry around 0.23%. Source material: PBMCs. The receptors stem from a girl aged 2 to 9 in good health and CMV-seronegative.

The chain couples TRBV5-4 to TRBJ1-2; 10 bases agree with TRBD1. This CDR3 spans 14 amino acids. V lost 4 bases, J lost 8 bases, and 8 bases stayed unmatched. Germline loops: CDR1 SGHNT, CDR2 YYREEE (reference sequence). The CDR3 nucleotides are TGTGCCAGCAGCGCGACAGGGGGCAAGTGGGGCTACACCTTC. It specifies CASSATGGKWGYTF.

The rearrangement uses TRBV5-1 and TRBJ2-1; D call uncertain. CDR1 and CDR2 (germline): SGHRS, YFSETQ. This CDR3 spans 14 amino acids. With 7 bases removed from V and 0 bases from J, the gap between germline ends came to 11 bases. This CDR3 reads CASGRQSSYNEQFF. As DNA, the CDR3 is TGCGCCAGCGGCCGACAAAGCTCCTACAATGAGCAGTTCTTC.

The chain couples TRBV6-1 to TRBJ1-6, with D hard to call. Trimming cost V 2 bases and J 4 bases, with 15 bases left between them. Germline V CDR1 and CDR2: MNHNS, SASEGT. The CDR3 covers 17 residues. DNA for the CDR3: TGTGCCAGCAGTGAAACGAGTACCGCGACTTATAATTCACCCCTCCACTTT. It yields the protein CASSETSTATYNSPLHF.

The rearrangement joins TRBV7-9 to TRBJ2-7; TRBD2 matches 9 bases. V shed 5 bases, J shed 0 bases, and the junction held 8 bases outside the gene matches. CDR1 and CDR2 (germline): SEHNR, FQNEAQ (reference sequence). There are 16 residues in the CDR3. CDR3 in DNA: TGTGCCAGCAGCCCAGCGGGCGGGGGGGCCTCCTACGAGCAGTACTTC. It specifies CASSPAGGGASYEQYF.

The CDR3 sequence: CASSLGGGRLRETQYF. The CDR3 coding sequence is TGTGCCAGCAGCTTAGGGGGCGGGAGGCTAAGAGAGACCCAGTACTTC. The chain is built from TRBV7-2 and TRBJ2-5, with 8 bases lining up with TRBD2. The CDR3 has 16 residues. Germline V gives CDR1 SGHTA, CDR2 FQGNSA. The V gene end was trimmed by 1 base and the J gene end by 4 bases; junction bases not matched to a gene: 8.

V usage is TRBV27 and J usage is TRBJ2-7, with D tentatively TRBD1 (5 bases). Germline V gene sequence: CDR1 MNHEY, CDR2 SMNVEV (reference sequence). The CDR3 covers 12 residues. Trimming took off 9 bases at V and 3 bases at J, with 12 bases between the two ends. CDR3 sequence reads: CASDSNFYEQYF. The CDR3 DNA reads TGTGCCAGTGACAGTAACTTCTACGAGCAGTACTTC.

This clone has just one count. The gene calls are TRBV5-6 and TRBJ2-5, with 9 nucleotides matching TRBD2. TRBJ2-7 explains the end of the DNA better; the J call may be wrong. In germline, CDR1 is SGHDT, CDR2 YYEEEE. The CDR3 extends over 15 amino acids. CDR3 region: CASSPSGLASYEQYF. CDR3 nucleotides: TGTGCCAGCAGCCCCTCGGGACTAGCATCCTACGAGCAGTACTTC.

The chain uses TRBV11-2 and TRBJ1-3; weak D call: TRBD1 (5 bases). V lost 2 bases, J lost 0 bases, and 11 bases lay in between. The V gene's germline CDR1 is SGHAT and CDR2 FQNNGV. There are 16 residues in the CDR3. The CDR3 coding sequence is TGTGCCAGCAGCTTAAGGTTGGACAACTCTGGAAACACCATATATTTT. The encoded protein is CASSLRLDNSGNTIYF.

V usage is TRBV2 and J usage is TRBJ1-3, with 7 bases that match TRBD1. This CDR3 has 17 residues. J was trimmed by 9 bases and V by 6 bases; bases with no gene match: 20. Germline-derived CDR1 and CDR2 are SNHLY and FYNNEI. The CDR3 coding sequence is TGTGCCAGCAGCGCTCTCTCGGCTCGACAGGGCGGCGGCACCATATATTTT. This encodes CASSALSARQGGGTIYF.

The chain has TRBV5-1 and TRBJ2-1; D not certain. V lost 5 bases, J lost 5 bases, and 8 bases lay in between. From germline, CDR1 is SGHRS and CDR2 YFSETQ. The CDR3 contains 12 residues. CDR3 in DNA: TGCGCCAGCAGTTTCGGAGACAATGAGCAGTTCTTC. It translates to CASSFGDNEQFF.

CDR3 loop: CASSIHGLAGGLKAGELFF. The CDR3 nucleotides are TGTGCCAGTAGTATTCACGGACTAGCGGGGGGGCTGAAGGCCGGGGAGCTGTTTTTT. The V call is TRBV19, the J call TRBJ2-2, with 15 bases identical to TRBD2. Germline V gene data show CDR1 as LNHDA and CDR2 as SQIVND (reference sequence). The CDR3 runs 19 residues. With 3 bases clipped from V and 6 bases from J, the junction kept 11 bases outside the gene matches.

The chain employs TRBV6-5 and TRBJ2-7; D is undetermined. Per germline, CDR1 MNHEY and CDR2 SVGAGI. V was trimmed by 6 bases and J by 7 bases, leaving 16 bases between them. The CDR3 consists of 13 residues. The CDR3 region is CASSLWAKKEQYF. The CDR3 nucleotides are TGTGCCAGCAGCCTATGGGCCAAAAAGGAGCAGTACTTC.

The rearrangement uses TRBV10-1 and TRBJ2-3; D gene uncertain. V shed 2 bases and J shed 6 bases, with 12 bases lying between them. CDR3 length: 14 amino acids. Per the germline V gene, CDR1 is WNHNN and CDR2 is SYGVQD (reference sequence). Here the CDR3 DNA reads TGCGCCAGCAGTGAGGCTATTAGCTTGGATACGCAGTATTTT. It specifies CASSEAISLDTQYF.

This chain links TRBV7-9 with TRBJ2-3; D is undetermined. The CDR3 has 14 amino acids. Germline V gives CDR1 SEHNR, CDR2 FQNEAQ (reference sequence). With 3 bases removed from V and 1 base from J, the gap between germline ends came to 8 bases. The CDR3 reads CASSFWPRTDTQYF. Written as DNA, the CDR3 is TGTGCCAGCAGCTTCTGGCCCCGCACAGATACGCAGTATTTT.

This rearrangement joins TRBV4-1 to TRBJ1-5, with D perhaps TRBD1 (6 bases). CDR1 is MGHRA and CDR2 is YSYEKL in the germline V gene. With 1 base removed from V and 2 bases from J, the gap between germline ends came to 6 bases. The CDR3 totals 14 residues. The CDR3 nucleotides read TGCGCCAGCAGCCAAGGACAGGGCAATCAGCCCCAGCATTTT. Its translation: CASSQGQGNQPQHF.

The chain uses TRBV7-6 and TRBJ2-5, with D uncertain. From germline, CDR1 is SGHVS and CDR2 FNYEAQ. V shed 6 bases and J shed 1 base, with 9 bases lying between them. CDR3 size: 13 residues. The CDR3 is CASSPQIQETQYF. For the CDR3, the DNA is TGTGCCAGCAGTCCACAAATCCAAGAGACCCAGTACTTC.

The CDR3 protein is CASSNRQGANEQFF. The DNA of the CDR3 is TGCGCCAGCAGCAATCGACAGGGGGCGAATGAGCAGTTCTTC. The chain is built from TRBV4-1 and TRBJ2-1; TRBD1 matches 10 bases. Germline CDR1 MGHRA, CDR2 YSYEKL. J was trimmed by 7 bases and V by 5 bases; bases with no gene match: 5. The CDR3 length is 14 residues.

The chain employs TRBV29-1 and TRBJ1-2, with D perhaps TRBD1 (6 bases). The germline V gene has CDR1 SQVTM and CDR2 ANQGSEA. The V and J ends lost 4 bases and 6 bases respectively, with 12 bases between them. The CDR3 is made up of 12 amino acids. CDR3 protein: CSVVARGHGYTF. CDR3 bases: TGCAGCGTTGTGGCCAGGGGCCATGGCTACACCTTC. Full variable domain (remainder filled in from reference TRBV29-1 and TRBJ1-2): SAVISQKPSRDICQRGTSLTIQCQVDSQVTMMFWYRQQPGQSLTLIATANQGSEATYESGFVIDKFPISRPNLTFSTLTVSNMSPEDSSIYLCSVVARGHGYTFGSGTRLTVV.

The chain employs TRBV15 and TRBJ1-5; a possible D gene is TRBD1 (6 bases). The germline V gene encodes CDR1 LNHNV and CDR2 YYDKDF (reference sequence). This CDR3 region has 18 residues. V lost 2 bases and J lost 5, with 22 bases in between. The CDR3 sequence: CATSRRRTKSGVHQPQHF. CDR3 in DNA: TGTGCCACCAGCAGAAGAAGGACGAAGTCAGGGGTCCATCAGCCCCAGCATTTT.

The chain links TRBV6-5 to TRBJ1-2; D ambiguous. This CDR3 contains 15 residues. Trimming stripped 3 bases from V and 3 bases from J, with 14 bases between. The V gene's germline CDR1 is MNHEY and CDR2 SVGAGI. Here the CDR3 DNA reads TGTGCCAGCAGTTATTTCGACGGAGAGGACTATGGCTACACCTTC. This translates into CASSYFDGEDYGYTF.

The rearrangement links TRBV7-9 to TRBJ2-1, with D possibly being TRBD2 (5 bases). Germline values: CDR1 SEHNR, CDR2 FQNEAQ (reference sequence). V gave up 5 bases and J gave up 5 bases, with 22 bases separating them. This CDR3 has 17 residues. CDR3 in amino acids: CASSPQVGVGSDNEQFF. The CDR3 nucleotides read TGTGCCAGCAGCCCCCAGGTCGGTGTAGGGAGCGACAATGAGCAGTTCTTC.

This chain connects TRBV6-5 to TRBJ2-4; 8 positions match TRBD1. Germline-derived CDR1 and CDR2 are MNHEY and SVGAGI. With 4 bases clipped from V and 10 bases from J, the junction kept 9 bases outside the gene matches. This CDR3 spans 14 amino acids. CDR3 amino acids: CASSSPAGQGIQYF. In DNA, the CDR3 is TGTGCCAGCAGTTCTCCAGCAGGACAGGGTATTCAGTACTTC.

The chain recombines TRBV27 with TRBJ2-1, with 11 nucleotides matching TRBD1. The CDR3 is 14 residues long. Germline assignment: CDR1 MNHEY and CDR2 SMNVEV (reference sequence). J was trimmed by 10 bases and V by 3 bases; bases with no gene match: 5. In DNA, the CDR3 is TGTGCCAGCAGTTTCTCGGACAGGGGGCGCGAGCAGTTCTTC. This translates into CASSFSDRGREQFF.

V gene TRBV5-1 combines with J gene TRBJ2-3; 9 bases are a match to TRBD1. Germline V gives CDR1 SGHRS, CDR2 YFSETQ. CDR3 length: 15 residues. Trimming took 0 bases from V and 7 from J; bases not matched to a gene: 6. The CDR3 nucleotides read TGCGCCAGCAGCTTGGTGGGACAGGGAGGAAATACGCAGTATTTT. Translated: CASSLVGQGGNTQYF.

This chain connects TRBV5-4 to TRBJ2-5, with 15 bases matching TRBD2. Unmatched junction bases numbered 2, after V lost 4 bases and J lost 4 bases. The CDR3 is 15 amino acids. CDR1 and CDR2 from the germline V gene are SGHNT and YYREEE (reference sequence). For the CDR3, the DNA is TGTGCCAGCAGCAGGACTAGCGGGAGGGCAGAGACCCAGTACTTC. This translates into CASSRTSGRAETQYF.

The chain joins TRBV10-3 to TRBJ1-1; the D gene is possibly TRBD1 (6 bases). This CDR3 comprises 14 residues. Looked up from germline, CDR1 is ENHRY and CDR2 is SYGVKD. V was clipped by 6 bases and J by 8 bases, with 19 bases between them. This CDR3 reads CAISYRDILSEAFF. CDR3 sequence (DNA): TGTGCCATCAGCTACCGGGACATACTGTCGGAAGCTTTCTTT.